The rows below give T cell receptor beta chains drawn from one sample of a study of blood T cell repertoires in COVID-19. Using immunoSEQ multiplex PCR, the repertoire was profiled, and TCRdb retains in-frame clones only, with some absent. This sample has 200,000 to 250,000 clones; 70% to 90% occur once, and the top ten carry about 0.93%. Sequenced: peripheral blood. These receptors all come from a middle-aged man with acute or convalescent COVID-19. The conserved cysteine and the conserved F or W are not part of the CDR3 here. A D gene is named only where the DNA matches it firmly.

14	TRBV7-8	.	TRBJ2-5	ASSPVGGAPQRGQY
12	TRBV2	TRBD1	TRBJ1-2	ASSEAQGAYGYT
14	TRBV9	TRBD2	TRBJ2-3	ASSAGLAGGTDTQY
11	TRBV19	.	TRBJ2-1	ASSIAGMNEQF
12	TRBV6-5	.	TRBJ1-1	ASSTPWEGTEAF
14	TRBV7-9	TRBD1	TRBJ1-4	ASSPSQGATNEKLF
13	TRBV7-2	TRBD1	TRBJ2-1	ASSFDRGSYNEQF
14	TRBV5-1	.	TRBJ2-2	ASSLVQSRVSGELF
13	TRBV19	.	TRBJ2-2	ASRLVAGGTGELF
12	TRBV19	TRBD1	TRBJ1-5	ASSIDRGDQPQH
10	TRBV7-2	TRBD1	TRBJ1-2	ASSYRGDSLT
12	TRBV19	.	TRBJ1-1	ASKSRSMNTEAF
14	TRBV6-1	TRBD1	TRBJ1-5	ASSDPGQGFGQPQH
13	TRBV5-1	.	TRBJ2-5	ASSLAGGGGETQY
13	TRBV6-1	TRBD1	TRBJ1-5	ASSDIGGGNQPQH